One T cell receptor (beta chain) is described in this entry. The entry originates in a study of blood T cell repertoires in COVID-19. Study-level information: PBMCs, B-cell-depleted T cells, or T cells were the source of the cDNA or gDNA that made up the material.

Germline assignment: CDR1 MGHRA and CDR2 YSYEKL. There are 17 residues in the CDR3. The ends lost 0 bases at V and 4 bases at J; junction bases unmatched: 8. In the original analysis: For nucleated cells, counts were estimated from reference gene primer amplification. The protocol was immunoSEQ multiplex PCR, while the TCRdb copy is restricted to in-frame clones and leaves out a portion. The V and J calls and the clone size are those of that table, but D and trimming were determined from the DNA. In the table there are over 85,000 clones, 88% of which are singletons. The clonotype originates from an elderly woman with active COVID-19. The chain uses TRBV4-1 and TRBJ2-5; 10 nucleotides line up with TRBD2. Sequenced: peripheral blood. The CDR3: CASSQDHLAGVIETQYF. CDR3 coding DNA: TGCGCCAGCAGCCAAGACCATCTAGCGGGAGTAATAGAGACCCAGTACTTC.